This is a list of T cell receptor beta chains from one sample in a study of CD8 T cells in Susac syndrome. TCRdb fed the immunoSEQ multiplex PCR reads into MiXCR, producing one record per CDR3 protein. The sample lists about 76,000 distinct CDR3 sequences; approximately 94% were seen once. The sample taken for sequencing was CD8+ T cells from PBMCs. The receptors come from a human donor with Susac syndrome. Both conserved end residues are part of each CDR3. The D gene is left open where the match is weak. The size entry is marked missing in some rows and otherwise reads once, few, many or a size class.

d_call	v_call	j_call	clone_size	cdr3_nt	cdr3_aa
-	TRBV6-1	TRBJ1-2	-	TGTGCCAGCCTCCGGGGGGGGCTTAGAAAGGAGGACTATGGCTACACCTTC	CASLRGGLRKEDYGYTF
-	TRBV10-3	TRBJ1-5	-	TGTGCCACCGCGGGGGCTACGGGCAATCAGCCCCAGCATTTT	CATAGATGNQPQHF
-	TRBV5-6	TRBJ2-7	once	TGTGCCAGCAGCTTTGGGCACTTATACGAGCAGTACTTC	CASSFGHLYEQYF
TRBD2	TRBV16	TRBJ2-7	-	TGTGCCAGCAGCCAAGAGATGGGGCTAGCGGGCTCCTACGAGCAGTACTTC	CASSQEMGLAGSYEQYF
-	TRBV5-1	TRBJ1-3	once	TGCGCCAGCAGCTTATACGGGACAGGAAACACCATATATTTT	CASSLYGTGNTIYF
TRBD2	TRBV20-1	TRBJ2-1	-	TGCAGTGCTAGGTTGGGCGGGGGGCACCCCAATGAGCAGTTCTTC	CSARLGGGHPNEQFF
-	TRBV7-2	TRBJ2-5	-	TGTGCCAGCAGCGCGCGCGGGAATCAAGAGACCCAGTACTTC	CASSARGNQETQYF
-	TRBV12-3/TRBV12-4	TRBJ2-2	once	TGTGCCAGCAGTTTAGTGGTCGGGGAGCTGTTTTTT	CASSLVVGELFF
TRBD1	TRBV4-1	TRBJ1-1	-	TGCGCCAGCAGCCAACGGGACAGAGCTTTCTTT	CASSQRDRAFF
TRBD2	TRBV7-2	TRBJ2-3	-	TGTGCCAGCAGCTTAGTGTCGGGGGGGTCAGATACGCAGTATTTT	CASSLVSGGSDTQYF
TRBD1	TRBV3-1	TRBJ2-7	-	TGTGCCAGCAGCCGAACCCGGGACAGCATCTACGAGCAGTACTTC	CASSRTRDSIYEQYF
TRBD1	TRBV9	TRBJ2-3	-	TGTGCCAGCAGCCCACCGGGACAGGTTGCAGATACGCAGTATTTT	CASSPPGQVADTQYF
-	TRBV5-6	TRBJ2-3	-	TGTGCCAGCAGCTTATACACAGATACGCAGTATTTT	CASSLYTDTQYF
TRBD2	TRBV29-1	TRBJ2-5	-	TGCAGCGTTGAAGAGGGGACTAGCGGGGGAGAGGAGACCCAGTACTTC	CSVEEGTSGGEETQYF
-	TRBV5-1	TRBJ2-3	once	TGCGCCAGCCGAATTGCGGGCATGCGCACAGATACGCAGTATTTT	CASRIAGMRTDTQYF
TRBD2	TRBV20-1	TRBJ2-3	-	TGCAGTGCTAGGCTAGCGGGAAGCACAGATACGCAGTATTTT	CSARLAGSTDTQYF
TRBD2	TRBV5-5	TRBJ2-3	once	TGTGCCAGCAGCCCAGGACTAGCGGGAGGCACAGATACGCAGTATTTT	CASSPGLAGGTDTQYF
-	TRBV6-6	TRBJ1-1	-	TGTGCCAGCAGTTCCTTCGGCCGGGACACTGAAGCTTTCTTT	CASSSFGRDTEAFF